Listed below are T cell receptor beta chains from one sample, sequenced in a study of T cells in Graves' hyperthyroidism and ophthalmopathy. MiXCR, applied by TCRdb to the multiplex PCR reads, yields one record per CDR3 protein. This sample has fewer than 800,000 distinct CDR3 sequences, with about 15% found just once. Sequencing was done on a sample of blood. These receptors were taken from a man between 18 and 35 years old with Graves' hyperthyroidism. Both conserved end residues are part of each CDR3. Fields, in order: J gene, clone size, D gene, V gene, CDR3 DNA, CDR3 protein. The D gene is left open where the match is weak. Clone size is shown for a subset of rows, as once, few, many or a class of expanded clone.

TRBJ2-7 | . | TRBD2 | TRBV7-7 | TGTGCTAGCAATAGCGGGAGAAAGGACTACGAGCAGTACTTC | CASNSGRKDYEQYF
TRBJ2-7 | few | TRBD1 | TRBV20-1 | TGCAGTGCTAGTTGGCCCGGGACAGGGGGCGGACTAGCCGAAGCGGGGCCCTACGAGCAGTACTTC | CSASWPGTGGGLAEAGPYEQYF
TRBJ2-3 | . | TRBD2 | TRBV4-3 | TGCGCCAGCAGCCAAGAAAGGGCTAGCGGAACTAGCACAGATACGCAGTATTTT | CASSQERASGTSTDTQYF
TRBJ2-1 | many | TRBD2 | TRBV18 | TGTGCCAGCTCACCATTACCAGCGGGAGTAGGAAATGAGCAGTTCTTC | CASSPLPAGVGNEQFF
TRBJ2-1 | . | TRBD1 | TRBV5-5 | TGTGCCAGCAGCTGGGACAGGGAGTTTTACAATGAGCAGTTCTTC | CASSWDREFYNEQFF
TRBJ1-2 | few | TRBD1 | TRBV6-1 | TGTGCCAGCCATGGGACAGACTATGGCTACACCTTC | CASHGTDYGYTF
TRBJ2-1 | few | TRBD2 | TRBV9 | TGTGCCAGCAGCGTAGTGAGCGGGAGCTGGAATGAGCAGTTCTTC | CASSVVSGSWNEQFF
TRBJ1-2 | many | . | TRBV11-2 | TGTGCCAGCAGCTTAGGGTCAGGGATTGATGGCTACACCTTC | CASSLGSGIDGYTF
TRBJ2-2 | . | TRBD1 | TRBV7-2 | TGTGCCAGCAGCTTAGACAGGGGGAAAGGCGGGGAGCTGTTTTTT | CASSLDRGKGGELFF
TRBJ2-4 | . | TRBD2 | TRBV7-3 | TGTGCCAGCAGGGCCGGGGAGGGGAGCATTCAGTACTTC | CASRAGEGSIQYF
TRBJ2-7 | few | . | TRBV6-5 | TGTGCCAGCAGTTACTTCCAGTTCGGCTACGAGCAGTACTTC | CASSYFQFGYEQYF
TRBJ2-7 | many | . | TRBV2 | TGTGCCAGCAGTGGGGTGGACGAGCAGTACTTC | CASSGVDEQYF
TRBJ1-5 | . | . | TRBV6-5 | TGTGCCAGCAGTTACGCCTTTCAACCCCAGCATTTT | CASSYAFQPQHF
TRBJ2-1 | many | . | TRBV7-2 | TGTGCCAGCAGCTTAGCCCAGTCGGGATACAATGAGCAGTTCTTC | CASSLAQSGYNEQFF